The rows below give T cell receptor beta chains drawn from one sample of a study of technical replicates of blood from several donors. Produced via immunoSEQ multiplex PCR; TCRdb's table is partial and in-frame only. The table has 70,000 or so clones, approximately 88% seen once; the top ten hold around 4.6%. The sample comprised PBMCs. Receptor source: a human donor in good health. Some clones in this sample may be carry-over from other donors' samples. Each CDR3 is given with its conserved first and last residue. The D gene is left open where the match is weak. Expanded clones get a size class; other rows say once, few or many, or leave the size out.

abundance: NA; len: 16; j_gene: TRBJ1-1; d_gene: TRBD1; v_gene: TRBV29-1; CDR3aa: CSVYTGTGVRSTEAFF; CDR3nt: TGCAGCGTCTACACTGGGACAGGGGTGCGGAGCACTGAAGCTTTCTTT
abundance: once; len: 15; j_gene: TRBJ1-1; d_gene: NA; v_gene: TRBV4-2; CDR3aa: CASSQKTGWGTEAFF; CDR3nt: TGTGCCAGCAGCCAAAAGACGGGGTGGGGCACTGAAGCTTTCTTT
abundance: many; len: 13; j_gene: TRBJ1-2; d_gene: NA; v_gene: TRBV29-1; CDR3aa: CSVESGGAGGYTF; CDR3nt: TGCAGCGTTGAATCAGGTGGGGCGGGAGGCTACACCTTC
abundance: few; len: 16; j_gene: TRBJ1-6; d_gene: TRBD1; v_gene: TRBV5-1; CDR3aa: CASSPTGTRPNSPLHF; CDR3nt: TGCGCCAGCAGCCCGACAGGGACTCGCCCTAATTCACCCCTCCACTTT
abundance: NA; len: 14; j_gene: TRBJ1-2; d_gene: NA; v_gene: TRBV4-3; CDR3aa: CASSQATTGYGYTF; CDR3nt: TGCGCCAGCAGCCAAGCTACGACGGGCTATGGCTACACCTTC
abundance: few; len: 16; j_gene: TRBJ1-6; d_gene: NA; v_gene: TRBV2; CDR3aa: CASSGGHLNYNSPLHF; CDR3nt: TGTGCCAGCAGTGGGGGACACCTAAACTATAATTCACCCCTCCACTTT
abundance: once; len: 14; j_gene: TRBJ2-3; d_gene: NA; v_gene: TRBV21-1; CDR3aa: CASSVSGAGGTQYF; CDR3nt: TGTGCCAGCAGCGTCTCGGGGGCGGGGGGTACGCAGTATTTT
abundance: NA; len: 16; j_gene: TRBJ2-5; d_gene: NA; v_gene: TRBV7-3; CDR3aa: CASSLNPRLNGETQYF; CDR3nt: TGTGCCAGCAGCTTGAATCCAAGACTCAACGGGGAGACCCAGTACTTC
abundance: NA; len: 16; j_gene: TRBJ2-3; d_gene: NA; v_gene: TRBV7-8; CDR3aa: CASSLLGRGYTDTQYF; CDR3nt: TGTGCCAGCAGCCTCCTCGGGCGGGGCTACACAGATACGCAGTATTTT
abundance: few; len: 16; j_gene: TRBJ1-3; d_gene: NA; v_gene: TRBV18; CDR3aa: CASSPQRASSGNTIYF; CDR3nt: TGTGCCAGCTCACCACAGCGGGCCTCCTCTGGAAACACCATATATTTT
abundance: NA; len: 16; j_gene: TRBJ1-3; d_gene: NA; v_gene: TRBV6-9; CDR3aa: CASRPESRPSGNTIYF; CDR3nt: TGTGCCAGCAGGCCCGAAAGCCGCCCCTCTGGAAACACCATATATTTT
abundance: NA; len: 14; j_gene: TRBJ2-7; d_gene: TRBD2; v_gene: TRBV19; CDR3aa: CASSIVGLADEQYF; CDR3nt: TGTGCCAGTAGTATAGTTGGACTAGCCGACGAGCAGTACTTC
abundance: NA; len: 19; j_gene: TRBJ2-1; d_gene: TRBD2; v_gene: TRBV10-3; CDR3aa: CAIRFVRRNRASGRREQFF; CDR3nt: TGTGCCATCAGATTCGTTAGGCGCAACCGGGCTAGCGGGAGACGCGAGCAGTTCTTC
abundance: NA; len: 13; j_gene: TRBJ2-5; d_gene: NA; v_gene: TRBV25-1; CDR3aa: CASEGLPGETQYF; CDR3nt: TGTGCCAGCGAGGGACTCCCCGGGGAGACCCAGTACTTC
abundance: NA; len: 15; j_gene: TRBJ1-4; d_gene: TRBD1; v_gene: TRBV9; CDR3aa: CASSAEQGSGEKLFF; CDR3nt: TGTGCCAGCAGCGCAGAACAGGGGTCGGGGGAAAAACTGTTTTTT
abundance: NA; len: 17; j_gene: TRBJ1-4; d_gene: TRBD1; v_gene: TRBV5-1; CDR3aa: CASSLRDRGRLNEKLFF; CDR3nt: TGCGCCAGCAGCTTAAGGGACAGGGGGCGCTTAAATGAAAAACTGTTTTTT
abundance: NA; len: 14; j_gene: TRBJ2-1; d_gene: TRBD2; v_gene: TRBV19; CDR3aa: CASRSTTGGLRQFF; CDR3nt: TGTGCCAGTAGATCGACTACGGGGGGTTTAAGGCAGTTCTTC
abundance: NA; len: 13; j_gene: TRBJ2-7; d_gene: TRBD2; v_gene: TRBV7-3; CDR3aa: CASSLMGGSEQYF; CDR3nt: TGTGCCAGCAGCTTAATGGGGGGGTCCGAGCAGTACTTC
abundance: once; len: 15; j_gene: TRBJ1-3; d_gene: TRBD1; v_gene: TRBV7-3; CDR3aa: CASSPGQGAGNTIYF; CDR3nt: TGTGCCAGCAGCCCGGGACAGGGCGCAGGAAACACCATATATTTT
abundance: NA; len: 16; j_gene: TRBJ1-2; d_gene: NA; v_gene: TRBV9; CDR3aa: CASSAGGYRANYGYTF; CDR3nt: TGTGCCAGCAGCGCCGGGGGATATCGTGCTAACTATGGCTACACCTTC
abundance: NA; len: 14; j_gene: TRBJ2-5; d_gene: TRBD1; v_gene: TRBV5-1; CDR3aa: CASSPDRGQETQYF; CDR3nt: TGCGCCAGCAGCCCAGACAGGGGGCAAGAGACCCAGTACTTC
abundance: NA; len: 15; j_gene: TRBJ2-3; d_gene: NA; v_gene: TRBV7-2; CDR3aa: CASSIRGLAGDTQYF; CDR3nt: TGTGCCAGCAGCATAAGAGGACTGGCGGGAGATACGCAGTATTTT
abundance: NA; len: 16; j_gene: TRBJ2-3; d_gene: NA; v_gene: TRBV7-3; CDR3aa: CASSLTRDSGTDTQYF; CDR3nt: TGTGCCAGCAGCTTAACGCGAGACTCGGGCACAGATACGCAGTATTTT
abundance: NA; len: 19; j_gene: TRBJ2-1; d_gene: TRBD2; v_gene: TRBV7-6; CDR3aa: CASSPQTSGRQTSYNEQFF; CDR3nt: TGTGCCAGCAGCCCTCAGACTAGCGGGAGGCAAACCTCCTACAATGAGCAGTTCTTC
abundance: NA; len: 13; j_gene: TRBJ2-4; d_gene: NA; v_gene: TRBV2; CDR3aa: CASSEQLGWIQYF; CDR3nt: TGTGCCAGCAGTGAACAACTAGGATGGATTCAGTACTTC
abundance: NA; len: 15; j_gene: TRBJ1-2; d_gene: NA; v_gene: TRBV7-6; CDR3aa: CASSLAETRGGGYTF; CDR3nt: TGTGCCAGCAGCTTAGCCGAGACGAGGGGAGGTGGCTACACCTTC
abundance: NA; len: 13; j_gene: TRBJ2-7; d_gene: NA; v_gene: TRBV6-1; CDR3aa: CASSYYRSYEQYF; CDR3nt: TGTGCCAGCTCCTATTACAGGAGCTACGAGCAGTACTTC
abundance: NA; len: 11; j_gene: TRBJ1-1; d_gene: NA; v_gene: TRBV5-3; CDR3aa: CARRANTEAFF; CDR3nt: TGTGCCAGAAGGGCGAACACTGAAGCTTTCTTT
abundance: NA; len: 15; j_gene: TRBJ2-7; d_gene: NA; v_gene: TRBV5-5; CDR3aa: CASSLVQGSSYEQYF; CDR3nt: TGTGCCAGCAGCTTGGTCCAGGGGAGCTCCTACGAGCAGTACTTC
abundance: NA; len: 16; j_gene: TRBJ2-2; d_gene: TRBD1; v_gene: TRBV11-2; CDR3aa: CASSSGQGLRTGELFF; CDR3nt: TGTGCCAGCAGCTCAGGACAGGGTCTTCGCACCGGGGAGCTGTTTTTT
abundance: NA; len: 12; j_gene: TRBJ2-1; d_gene: NA; v_gene: TRBV30; CDR3aa: CAWGYGNNEQFF; CDR3nt: TGTGCCTGGGGATACGGGAACAATGAGCAGTTCTTC
abundance: NA; len: 15; j_gene: TRBJ1-2; d_gene: TRBD1; v_gene: TRBV5-5; CDR3aa: CASSRDTDRGYGYTF; CDR3nt: TGTGCCAGCAGCCGAGATACGGACAGGGGCTATGGCTACACCTTC
abundance: NA; len: 16; j_gene: TRBJ2-3; d_gene: TRBD2; v_gene: TRBV18; CDR3aa: CASSPSGRGTSDTQYF; CDR3nt: TGTGCCAGCTCACCTAGTGGCAGAGGGACTAGCGATACGCAGTATTTT
abundance: NA; len: 14; j_gene: TRBJ1-1; d_gene: TRBD1; v_gene: TRBV10-3; CDR3aa: CAISPGDRGIEAFF; CDR3nt: TGTGCCATCAGCCCGGGGGACAGGGGGATCGAAGCTTTCTTT
abundance: NA; len: 15; j_gene: TRBJ1-1; d_gene: NA; v_gene: TRBV15; CDR3aa: CATSRGLGGRTEAFF; CDR3nt: TGTGCCACCAGCAGGGGCTTGGGGGGGAGAACTGAAGCTTTCTTT
abundance: NA; len: 17; j_gene: TRBJ1-4; d_gene: TRBD1; v_gene: TRBV27; CDR3aa: CASSLTFYRGRNEKLFF; CDR3nt: TGTGCCAGCAGTTTAACTTTTTACAGGGGGCGGAATGAAAAACTGTTTTTT
abundance: NA; len: 15; j_gene: TRBJ2-7; d_gene: NA; v_gene: TRBV7-8; CDR3aa: CASSSRGSVSYEQYF; CDR3nt: TGTGCCAGCAGCTCCCGAGGAAGCGTATCCTACGAGCAGTACTTC
abundance: NA; len: 15; j_gene: TRBJ2-1; d_gene: TRBD1; v_gene: TRBV18; CDR3aa: CASSPGATGGYEQFF; CDR3nt: TGTGCCAGCTCACCCGGGGCAACAGGGGGTTATGAGCAGTTCTTC
abundance: NA; len: 13; j_gene: TRBJ1-2; d_gene: NA; v_gene: TRBV13; CDR3aa: CASSLSPSNGYTF; CDR3nt: TGTGCCAGCAGCCTATCCCCATCAAACGGCTACACCTTC